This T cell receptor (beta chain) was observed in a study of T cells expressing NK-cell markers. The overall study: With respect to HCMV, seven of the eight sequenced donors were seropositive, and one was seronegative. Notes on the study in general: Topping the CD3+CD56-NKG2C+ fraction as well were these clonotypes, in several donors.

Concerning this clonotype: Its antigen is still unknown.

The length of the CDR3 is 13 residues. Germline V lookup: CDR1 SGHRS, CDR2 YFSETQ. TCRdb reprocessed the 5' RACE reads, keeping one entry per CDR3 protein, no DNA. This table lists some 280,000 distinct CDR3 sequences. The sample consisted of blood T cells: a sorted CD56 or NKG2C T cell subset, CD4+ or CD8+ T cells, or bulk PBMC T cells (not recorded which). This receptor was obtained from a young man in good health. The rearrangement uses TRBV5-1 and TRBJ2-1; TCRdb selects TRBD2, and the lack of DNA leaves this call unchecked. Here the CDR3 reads CASSPGAYNEQFF.